This TCR beta chain was sequenced for a study of cytomegalovirus exposure and HLA in healthy donors. Study as a whole: For the approximately 400 genotyped donors, approximately 83% fell within the Caucasian-associated ancestry cluster.

Trimming stripped 4 bases from V and 5 bases from J, with 13 bases between. Germline lookup yields CDR1 SGHRS and CDR2 YFSETQ. The CDR3 has 13 residues. Notes on the study in general: Among TCR beta chains of equal frequency, HLA-associated ones were more clonally expanded in a later analysis.

The PCR ran on 60 Vbeta and 13 Jbeta primers. Method: immunoSEQ multiplex PCR; TCRdb's copy keeps in-frame clones and lacks some. The repertoire has tens of thousands of clones, 75% to 85% of them found once; the top ten carry under 2%. As for this clone: No antigen is known for it.

This receptor was identified in a woman younger than 45 in good health and CMV-seronegative. V and J are TRBV5-1 and TRBJ2-7; D is undetermined. Sequencing was done on a sample of PBMCs. CDR3 nucleotide sequence: TGCGCCAGCAGCCCATCCTCCCGGGACGAGCAGTACTTC. It translates to CASSPSSRDEQYF.